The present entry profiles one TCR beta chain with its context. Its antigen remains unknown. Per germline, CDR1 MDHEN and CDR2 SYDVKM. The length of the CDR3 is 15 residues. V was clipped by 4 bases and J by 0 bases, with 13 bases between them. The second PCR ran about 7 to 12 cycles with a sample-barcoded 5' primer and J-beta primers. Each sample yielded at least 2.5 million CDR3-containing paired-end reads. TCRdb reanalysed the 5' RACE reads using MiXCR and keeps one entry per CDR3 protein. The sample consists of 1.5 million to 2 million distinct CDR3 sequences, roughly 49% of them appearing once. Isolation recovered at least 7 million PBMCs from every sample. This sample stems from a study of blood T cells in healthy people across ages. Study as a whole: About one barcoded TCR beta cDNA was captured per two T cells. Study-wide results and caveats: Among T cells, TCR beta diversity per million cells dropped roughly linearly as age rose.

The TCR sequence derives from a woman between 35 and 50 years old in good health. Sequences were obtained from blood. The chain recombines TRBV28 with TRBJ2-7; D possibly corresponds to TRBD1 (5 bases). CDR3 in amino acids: CASSSQASFSYEQYF. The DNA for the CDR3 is TGTGCCAGCAGTTCACAGGCATCCTTCTCCTACGAGCAGTACTTC.